This T cell receptor beta chain was sequenced for a study of blood T cell repertoires in COVID-19. The overall study: Donors in the United States, Italy and Spain gave samples during acute or convalescent COVID-19. PBMCs, B-cell-depleted T cells, or T cells were the source of the cDNA or gDNA that made up the material.

Original analysis: Amplified reference gene primers provided the basis for estimating nucleated cell counts. Clones were sequenced by immunoSEQ multiplex PCR, and TCRdb holds only the in-frame ones, with some missing. The V and J calls and clone size are taken from that table; D and trimming were inferred from the DNA. The repertoire holds approximately 75,000 clones, with roughly 80% as singletons. Germline V CDR1 and CDR2: MNHEY, SVGAGI. Trimming pared 5 bases from V and 11 bases from J, leaving 13 bases between. CDR3 length equals 13 residues. Sequenced: peripheral blood. J is TRBJ1-6 and V is TRBV6-5; tentative D call: TRBD1 (5 bases). The source is a woman aged 80 or over with acute or convalescent COVID-19. The CDR3 bases are TGTGCCAGCAGTATAAGGGGATTGACACCCCTCCACTTT. It yields the protein CASSIRGLTPLHF.